One and the same sample provided the 13 T cell receptor beta chains below, sequenced in a study of tumor-infiltrating lymphocytes in oesophageal squamous cell carcinoma. TCRdb reanalysed the PCR reads using MiXCR and keeps one entry per CDR3 protein. The table shows about 12,000 distinct CDR3 sequences, with less than 55% occurring only once. The sequenced sample consisted of normal esophageal tissue next to the tumor. These receptors were collected from a male donor with esophageal squamous cell carcinoma.

This clonotype has at least ten counts. The V call is TRBV19, the J call TRBJ2-1; 7 bases are shared with TRBD2. CDR3 length: 16 residues. CDR1 and CDR2 (germline): LNHDA, SQIVND (reference sequence). V shed 2 bases and J 7 bases; nucleotides not matched to a gene: 11. In nucleotides, the CDR3 is TGTGCCAGTAGTATAAGTGGGGACTACCTACGTAATGAGCAGTTCTTC. This sequence encodes CASSISGDYLRNEQFF.

At least ten counts were recorded for this clonotype. The chain links TRBV19 to TRBJ2-3; D may be TRBD1 or TRBD2 (6 bases each). V was cut by 5 bases and J by 3 bases, with 15 bases left in between. The CDR3 is made up of 15 amino acids. The germline gives CDR1 LNHDA, CDR2 SQIVND (reference sequence). This CDR3 is CASSDRRGMTDTQYF. The DNA for the CDR3 is TGTGCCAGTAGTGACAGGAGGGGAATGACAGATACGCAGTATTTT.

The chain links TRBV7-6 to TRBJ1-1; D gene uncertain. The length of the CDR3 is 13 residues. CDR1 and CDR2 from the germline V gene are SGHVS and FNYEAQ. The germline V and J ends were trimmed by 5 bases and 4 bases, with 11 bases remaining between them. This CDR3 reads CASSPQPGTEAFF. CDR3 sequence (DNA): TGTGCCAGCAGCCCACAACCGGGCACTGAAGCTTTCTTT.

In its sample, this clonotype was seen many times. One base away lies a much larger clone, so this may be a sequencing read error. The V gene is TRBV7-3, the J gene TRBJ2-5; 8 bases map to TRBD2. Per the germline V gene, CDR1 is SGHTA and CDR2 is FQGTGA. The CDR3 extends over 14 amino acids. The trim removed 2 bases at V and 11 bases at J, leaving 10 bases unmatched. The CDR3 region has the DNA TGTGCCAGCAGCTTAGAGCGGGAGTTCACTGAGCAGTACTTC. Residues: CASSLEREFTEQYF.

This clonotype was counted many times. The chain has TRBV12-3 or TRBV12-4 and TRBJ2-7; unclear D gene. V lost 5 bases, J lost 3 bases, and 8 bases lay in between. The CDR3 contains 12 residues. The CDR3 bases are TGTGCCAGCAGTCACGGAAACTACGAGCAGTACTTC. Its translation is CASSHGNYEQYF.

This chain links TRBV5-1 with TRBJ1-4, with 8 bases lining up with TRBD1. The ends lost 1 base at V and 0 bases at J; junction bases unmatched: 5. CDR3 length: 17 amino acids. Looked up from germline, CDR1 is SGHRS and CDR2 is YFSETQ. The CDR3 protein is CASSLFPTGATNEKLFF. The CDR3 DNA reads as TGCGCCAGCAGCTTGTTCCCGACAGGGGCAACTAATGAAAAACTGTTTTTT.

This chain links TRBV24-1 with TRBJ2-1; possible D gene TRBD1, 6 bases. The better agreement between TRBJ1-2 and the DNA end casts doubt on the J call. Germline V gives CDR1 KGHDR, CDR2 SFDVKD. The CDR3 extends over 15 amino acids. As DNA, the CDR3 is TGTGCCACCAGTGCCCCAGGGGACTCTAACTATGGCTACACCTTC. Protein: CATSAPGDSNYGYTF.

The chain links TRBV20-1 to TRBJ2-3; TRBD2 agrees at 10 bases. After removal of 3 bases from V and 1 base from J, the junction contained 4 bases not matched to a gene. Germline V gene lookup returns CDR1 DFQATT and CDR2 SNEGSKA (reference sequence). This CDR3 has 15 residues. The CDR3 nucleotides are TGCAGTGCTAGTGTCCTAGCGGGGGGCACAGATACGCAGTATTTT. Its translation: CSASVLAGGTDTQYF.

This clonotype was detected only a few times. This chain connects TRBV2 to TRBJ2-1; D remains ambiguous. V was clipped by 4 bases and J by 0 bases, with 4 bases between them. There are 13 residues in the CDR3. Germline CDR1 and CDR2: SNHLY and FYNNEI. The CDR3 region is CASSVGSYNEQFF. The CDR3 DNA is TGTGCCAGCAGTGTAGGCTCCTACAATGAGCAGTTCTTC.

In this sample, this clonotype turned up many times. The rearrangement uses TRBV5-4 and TRBJ2-2; 12 bases line up with TRBD2. V lost 4 bases to trimming and J lost 4 bases; unmatched junction nucleotides: 2. Per germline, CDR1 SGHNT and CDR2 YYREEE (reference sequence). This CDR3 has 15 amino acids. The CDR3 DNA reads TGTGCCAGCAGCCGACTAGCGGGAGCCACCGGGGAGCTGTTTTTT. This codes for CASSRLAGATGELFF.

This clonotype was counted a few times. The V and J genes are TRBV24-1 and TRBJ1-4, with D perhaps matching TRBD1 (6 bases). The germline gives CDR1 KGHDR, CDR2 SFDVKD. This CDR3 contains 15 residues. Trimming pared 4 bases from V and 3 bases from J, leaving 11 bases between. The chain's CDR3 is CATSDPGAANEKLFF. As DNA, the CDR3 is TGTGCCACCAGTGACCCAGGGGCGGCTAATGAAAAACTGTTTTTT.

The V and J genes are TRBV7-2 and TRBJ1-2; unclear D gene. From germline, CDR1 is SGHTA and CDR2 FQGNSA. V was pared by 2 bases and J by 3 bases, with 16 bases between. This CDR3 is 16 amino acids long. CDR3 nucleotides: TGTGCCAGCAGCTTACCCGGAAGGCAGGTGGACTATGGCTACACCTTC. It specifies CASSLPGRQVDYGYTF. The full variable domain, completed using reference TRBV7-2 and TRBJ1-2, is GAGVSQSPSNKVTEKGKDVELRCDPISGHTALYWYRQSLGQGLEFLIYFQGNSAPDKSGLPSDRFSAERTGGSVSTLTIQRTQQEDSAVYLCASSLPGRQVDYGYTFGSGTRLTVV.

This clonotype was observed a few times. The CDR3 region is CASSSRGNYNEQFF. Written as DNA, the CDR3 is TGTGCCAGCAGCTCGCGGGGGAACTACAATGAGCAGTTCTTC. The chain carries TRBV7-6 and TRBJ2-5; 7 bases map to TRBD2. The J call could be wrong; TRBJ2-1 is a better fit for the DNA end. Looked up from germline, CDR1 is SGHVS and CDR2 is FNYEAQ. The CDR3 is 14 residues long.